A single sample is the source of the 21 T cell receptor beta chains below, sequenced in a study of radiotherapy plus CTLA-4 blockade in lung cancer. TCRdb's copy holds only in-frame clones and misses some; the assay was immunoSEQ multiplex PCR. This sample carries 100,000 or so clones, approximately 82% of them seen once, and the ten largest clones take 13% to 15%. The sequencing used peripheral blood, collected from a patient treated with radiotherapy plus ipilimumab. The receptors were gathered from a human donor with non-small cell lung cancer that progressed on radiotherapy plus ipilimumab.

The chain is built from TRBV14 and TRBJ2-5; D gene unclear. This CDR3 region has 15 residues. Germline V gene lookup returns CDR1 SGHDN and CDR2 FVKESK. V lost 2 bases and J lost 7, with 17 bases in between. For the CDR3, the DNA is TGTGCCAGCAGCCAAAGTCGAGGCAGCCAAAGGACCCAGTACTTC. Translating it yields CASSQSRGSQRTQYF.

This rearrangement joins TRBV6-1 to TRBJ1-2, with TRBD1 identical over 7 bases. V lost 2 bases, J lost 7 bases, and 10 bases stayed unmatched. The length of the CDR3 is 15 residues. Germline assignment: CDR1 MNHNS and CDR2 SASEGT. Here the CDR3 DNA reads TGTGCCAGCAGTGAACAAGGGACAGAAAGAATTGGCTACACCTTC. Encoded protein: CASSEQGTERIGYTF.

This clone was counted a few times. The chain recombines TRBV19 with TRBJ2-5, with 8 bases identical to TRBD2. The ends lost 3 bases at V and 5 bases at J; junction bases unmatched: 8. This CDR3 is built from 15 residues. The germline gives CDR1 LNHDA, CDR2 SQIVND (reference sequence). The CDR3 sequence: CASSIGLARYETQYF. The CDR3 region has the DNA TGTGCCAGTAGTATCGGACTAGCAAGATACGAGACCCAGTACTTC.

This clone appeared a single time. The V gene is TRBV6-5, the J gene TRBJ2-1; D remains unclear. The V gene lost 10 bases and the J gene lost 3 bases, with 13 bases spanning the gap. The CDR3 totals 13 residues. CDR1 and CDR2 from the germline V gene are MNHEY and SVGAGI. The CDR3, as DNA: TGTGCCACCCGCGTGGTTGGCTACAATGAGCAGTTCTTC. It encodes CATRVVGYNEQFF.

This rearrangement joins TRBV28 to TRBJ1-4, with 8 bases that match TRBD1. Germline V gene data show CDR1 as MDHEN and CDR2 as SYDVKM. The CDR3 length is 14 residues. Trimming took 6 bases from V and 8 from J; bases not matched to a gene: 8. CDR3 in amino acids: CASSPGGATEKLFF. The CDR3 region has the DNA TGTGCCAGCAGCCCAGGGGGCGCGACGGAAAAACTGTTTTTT.

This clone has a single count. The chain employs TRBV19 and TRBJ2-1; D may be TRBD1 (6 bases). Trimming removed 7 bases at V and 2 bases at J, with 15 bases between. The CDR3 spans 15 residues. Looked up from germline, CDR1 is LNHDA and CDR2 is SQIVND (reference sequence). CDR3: CASTTGSRPYNEQFF. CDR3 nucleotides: TGTGCCAGTACCACAGGGTCACGCCCCTACAATGAGCAGTTCTTC.

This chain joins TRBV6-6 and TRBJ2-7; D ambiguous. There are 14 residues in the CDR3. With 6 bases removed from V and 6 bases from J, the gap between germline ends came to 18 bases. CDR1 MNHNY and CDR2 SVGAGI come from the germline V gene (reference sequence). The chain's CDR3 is CASSPGTVFGEQYF. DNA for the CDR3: TGTGCCAGCAGCCCGGGTACAGTCTTCGGCGAGCAGTACTTC.

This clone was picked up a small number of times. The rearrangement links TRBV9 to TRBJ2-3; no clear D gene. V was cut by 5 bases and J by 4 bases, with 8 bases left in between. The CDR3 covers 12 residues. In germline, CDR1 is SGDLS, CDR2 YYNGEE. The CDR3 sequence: CASSTFSDTQYF. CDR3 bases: TGTGCCAGCAGTACATTCTCAGATACGCAGTATTTT.

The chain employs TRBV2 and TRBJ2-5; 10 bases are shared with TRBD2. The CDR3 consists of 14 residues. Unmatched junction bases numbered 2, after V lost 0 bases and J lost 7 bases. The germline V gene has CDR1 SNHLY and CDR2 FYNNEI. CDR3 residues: CASSEARLAGTQYF. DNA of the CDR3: TGTGCCAGCAGTGAAGCTAGACTAGCGGGGACCCAGTACTTC.

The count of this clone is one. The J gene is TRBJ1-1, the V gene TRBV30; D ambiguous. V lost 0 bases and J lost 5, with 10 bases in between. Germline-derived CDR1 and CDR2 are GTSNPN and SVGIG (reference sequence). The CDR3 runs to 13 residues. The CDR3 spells CAWSVGLRTEAFF. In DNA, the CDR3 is TGTGCCTGGAGTGTAGGCCTTCGGACTGAAGCTTTCTTT.

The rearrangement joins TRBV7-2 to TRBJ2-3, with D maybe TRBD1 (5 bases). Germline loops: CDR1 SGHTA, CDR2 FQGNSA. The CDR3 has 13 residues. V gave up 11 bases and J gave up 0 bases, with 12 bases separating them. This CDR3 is CADSPPSTDTQYF. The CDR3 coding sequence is TGTGCCGACAGCCCCCCTAGCACAGATACGCAGTATTTT.

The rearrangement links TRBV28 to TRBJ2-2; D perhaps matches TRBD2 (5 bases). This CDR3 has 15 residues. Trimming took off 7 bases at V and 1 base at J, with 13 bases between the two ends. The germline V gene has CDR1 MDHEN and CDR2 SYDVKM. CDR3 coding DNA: TGTGCCAGCACCGGAGCGGCCCAGAACACCGGGGAGCTGTTTTTT. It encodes CASTGAAQNTGELFF.

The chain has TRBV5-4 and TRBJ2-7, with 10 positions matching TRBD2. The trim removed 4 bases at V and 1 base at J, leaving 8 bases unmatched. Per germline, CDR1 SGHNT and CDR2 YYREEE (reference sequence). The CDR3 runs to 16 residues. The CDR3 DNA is TGTGCCAGCAGCCCCGTAGCGGGGGGCCCATCCTACGAGCAGTACTTC. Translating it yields CASSPVAGGPSYEQYF.

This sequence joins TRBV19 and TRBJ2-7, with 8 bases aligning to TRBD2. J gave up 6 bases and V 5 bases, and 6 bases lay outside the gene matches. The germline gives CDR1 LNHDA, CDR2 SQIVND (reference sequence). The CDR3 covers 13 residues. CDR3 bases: TGTGCCAGTAGTGGGTCTCGGGAGGGCGAGCAGTACTTC. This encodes CASSGSREGEQYF.

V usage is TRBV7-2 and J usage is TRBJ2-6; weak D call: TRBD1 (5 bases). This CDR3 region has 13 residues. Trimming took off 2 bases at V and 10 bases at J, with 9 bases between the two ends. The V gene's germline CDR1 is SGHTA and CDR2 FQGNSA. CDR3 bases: TGTGCCAGCAGCTTACTGGGGCCGAACGTCCTGACTTTC. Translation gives CASSLLGPNVLTF.

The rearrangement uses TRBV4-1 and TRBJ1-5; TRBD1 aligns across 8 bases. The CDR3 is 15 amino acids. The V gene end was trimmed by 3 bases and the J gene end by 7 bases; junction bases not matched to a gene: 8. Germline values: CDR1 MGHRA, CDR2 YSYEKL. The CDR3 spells CASSQTSQGGQPQHF. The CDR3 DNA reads TGCGCCAGCAGCCAGACATCACAGGGGGGACAGCCCCAGCATTTT.

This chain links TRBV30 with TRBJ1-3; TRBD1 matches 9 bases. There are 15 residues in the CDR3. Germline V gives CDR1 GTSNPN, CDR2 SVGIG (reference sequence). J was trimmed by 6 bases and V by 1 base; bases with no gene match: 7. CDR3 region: CAWSALGQGINTIYF. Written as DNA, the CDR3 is TGTGCCTGGAGTGCGCTTGGACAGGGGATAAACACCATATATTTT.

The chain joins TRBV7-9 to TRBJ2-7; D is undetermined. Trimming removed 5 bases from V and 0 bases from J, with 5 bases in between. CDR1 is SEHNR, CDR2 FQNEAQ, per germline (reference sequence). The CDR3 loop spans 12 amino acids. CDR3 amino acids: CASSLNSYEQYF. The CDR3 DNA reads TGTGCCAGCAGCCTCAACTCCTACGAGCAGTACTTC.

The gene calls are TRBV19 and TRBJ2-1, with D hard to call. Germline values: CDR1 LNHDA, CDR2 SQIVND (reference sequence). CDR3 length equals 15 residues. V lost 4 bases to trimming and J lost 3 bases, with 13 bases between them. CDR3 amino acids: CASSKSLSLYNEQFF. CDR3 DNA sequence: TGTGCCAGTAGTAAGAGCCTCAGCCTCTACAATGAGCAGTTCTTC.

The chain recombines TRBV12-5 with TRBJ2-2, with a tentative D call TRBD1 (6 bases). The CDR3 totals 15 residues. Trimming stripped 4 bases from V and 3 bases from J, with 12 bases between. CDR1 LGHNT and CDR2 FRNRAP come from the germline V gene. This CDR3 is CASGSGDEDTGELFF. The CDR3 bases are TGTGCTAGTGGTTCAGGGGATGAGGACACCGGGGAGCTGTTTTTT.

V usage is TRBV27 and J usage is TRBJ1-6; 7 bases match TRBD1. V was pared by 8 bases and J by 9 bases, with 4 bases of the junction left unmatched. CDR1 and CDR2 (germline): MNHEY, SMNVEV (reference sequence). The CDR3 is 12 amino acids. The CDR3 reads CASSTGTSPLHF. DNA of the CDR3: TGTGCCAGCTCGACAGGGACTTCACCCCTCCACTTT.